These T cell receptor beta chains were read from a single sample in a study of identical twins. TCRdb re-derived calls from the 5' RACE reads in MiXCR, one entry per CDR3 protein. The profile shows 690,000 or so distinct CDR3 sequences, under 9% of them singletons. This sample was shared with a second study, whose subject was yellow fever vaccine responses in identical twins.

The specimen was PBMCs. Receptors originate from a woman aged 18-29 years in good health. The CDR3 runs from the conserved cysteine through the conserved F or W. The D gene is left open where the match is weak. Clone size is shown for a subset of rows, as once, few, many or a class of expanded clone.

J gene,D gene,clone size,V gene,CDR3 DNA,CDR3 protein
TRBJ1-1,.,many,TRBV7-9,TGTGCCAGCAGCTTAATGGGGGCAACTGAAGCTTTCTTT,CASSLMGATEAFF
TRBJ2-7,TRBD2,.,TRBV11-2,TGTGCCAGCGGGCGGGGGGTTAGCTACGAGCAGTACTTC,CASGRGVSYEQYF
TRBJ2-7,.,few,TRBV7-2,TGTGCCAGCAGAGGCGGCGAGACTAACTCCTACGAGCAGTACTTC,CASRGGETNSYEQYF
TRBJ2-2,TRBD1,many,TRBV29-1,TGCAGCGTTGTATCCCCTTCACTAGACAGGGACATCACCGGGGAGCTGTTTTTT,CSVVSPSLDRDITGELFF
TRBJ2-7,TRBD1,.,TRBV7-8,TGTGCCAGCAGCAGACAGGGTGGCCACGAGCAGTACTTC,CASSRQGGHEQYF
TRBJ1-3,.,.,TRBV5-6,TGTGCCAGCAGCCAAGGACGAGGGGGAAACACCATATATTTT,CASSQGRGGNTIYF
TRBJ2-1,TRBD2,.,TRBV28,TGTGCCAGCGCCTGGACTAGCGGGACTAGGACCTACAATGAGCAGTTCTTC,CASAWTSGTRTYNEQFF
TRBJ2-1,TRBD1,few,TRBV28,TGTGCCAGCAGTTTGTACCTACCGGGACAGATCTACAATGAGCAGTTCTTC,CASSLYLPGQIYNEQFF
TRBJ2-7,TRBD1,many,TRBV7-2,TGTGCCAGCAGCTTAAGGTGGGGACAGTTCTACGAGCAGTACTTC,CASSLRWGQFYEQYF
TRBJ2-4,TRBD2,.,TRBV6-2/TRBV6-3,TGTGCCAGCAACCATCACCCCGGACTAGCGGGAGAAGCCAAAAACATTCAGTACTTC,CASNHHPGLAGEAKNIQYF
TRBJ2-7,TRBD2,few,TRBV7-9,TGTGCCAGCAGCTTCACGTTAGCGGGCGATTATATCGGGCAGTACTTC,CASSFTLAGDYIGQYF
TRBJ1-2,.,few,TRBV28,TGTGCCACCAGGATAGCTAACTATGGCTACACCTTC,CATRIANYGYTF
TRBJ2-1,TRBD1,.,TRBV20-1,TGCAGTGCTGTTAGGGGGCCCAGCTCCTACAATGAGCAGTTCTTC,CSAVRGPSSYNEQFF
TRBJ2-1,.,many,TRBV9,TGTGCCAGCAGCGTAGTCCCGGGAAATGAGCAGTTCTTC,CASSVVPGNEQFF
TRBJ1-4,TRBD1,.,TRBV6-5,TGTGCCAGCAGTTACCGGGACAGTAATGAAAAACTGTTTTTT,CASSYRDSNEKLFF
TRBJ2-7,TRBD2,.,TRBV20-1,TGCAGTGCAGGCACGGGACTAGCGGGAAACAACGAGCAGTACTTC,CSAGTGLAGNNEQYF
TRBJ2-1,TRBD1,few,TRBV12-3/TRBV12-4,TGTGCCAGCAGTGAAAATACAGGGGCCACCTACAATGAGCAGTTCTTC,CASSENTGATYNEQFF
TRBJ2-1,TRBD1,.,TRBV29-1,TGCAGCGTCCCGACAGGGTACAATGAGCAGTTCTTC,CSVPTGYNEQFF
TRBJ2-3,TRBD2,few,TRBV27,TGTGCCAGCAGTTTATTACTAGCGGGGGGGAGCACAGATACGCAGTATTTT,CASSLLLAGGSTDTQYF
TRBJ2-3,.,many,TRBV5-1,TGCGCCAGCATGTCGGAGCCCACAGATACGCAGTATTTT,CASMSEPTDTQYF
TRBJ2-7,TRBD2,few,TRBV10-3,TGTGCCACGGGGGAGGGCCTCCGGGGACTAGCGGGGTACGAGCAGTACTTC,CATGEGLRGLAGYEQYF
TRBJ2-7,TRBD2,.,TRBV6-2/TRBV6-3,TGTGCCAGTACCGGGACTAGGAATGAGCAGTACTTC,CASTGTRNEQYF
TRBJ2-3,.,.,TRBV6-2/TRBV6-3,TGTGCCAGCAGCCGACCAGGGAGTGCAGATACGCAGTATTTT,CASSRPGSADTQYF
TRBJ2-4,.,few,TRBV29-1,TGCAGCCACGGTCGGGCCGAGGGCATTCAGTACTTC,CSHGRAEGIQYF
TRBJ2-7,TRBD1,.,TRBV19,TGTGCCAGTAGTACCCGGACAGGGGGCGCCTACGAGCAGTACTTC,CASSTRTGGAYEQYF
TRBJ2-7,TRBD1,once,TRBV27,TGTGCCAGCAGGGGACAGGGGGGCGAGCAGTACTTC,CASRGQGGEQYF
TRBJ2-7,.,few,TRBV6-5,TGTGCCAGCAGTTACTCTCGGGACGGCCCCTACGAGCAGTACTTC,CASSYSRDGPYEQYF
TRBJ2-1,.,few,TRBV24-1,TGTGCCACCAGTGATTTACAGCGCCCCTACAATGAGCAGTTCTTC,CATSDLQRPYNEQFF
TRBJ1-2,.,.,TRBV11-2,TGTGCCAGCAGCTCAGCCCCCAGGGGCTATGGCTACACCTTC,CASSSAPRGYGYTF
TRBJ1-5,.,few,TRBV7-8,TGTGCCAGCAGCTTAGGGGTTGATAATCAGCCCCAGCATTTT,CASSLGVDNQPQHF
TRBJ2-3,.,.,TRBV13,TGTGCCAGCAGCTTAAGAGCAACTAGCACAGATACGCAGTATTTT,CASSLRATSTDTQYF
TRBJ2-7,.,many,TRBV5-1,TGCGCCAGCAGCTTGGAATGGGGCTCCTACGAGCAGTACTTC,CASSLEWGSYEQYF
TRBJ2-3,TRBD2,few,TRBV7-6,TGTGCCAGCAGCTTAGGGTCTAGCGGGGTCACAGATACGCAGTATTTT,CASSLGSSGVTDTQYF
TRBJ2-2,.,few,TRBV6-2/TRBV6-3,TGTGCCAGCAGTTACAGAACATGGGACATAAACACCGGGGAGCTGTTTTTT,CASSYRTWDINTGELFF
TRBJ2-3,TRBD1,few,TRBV11-1,TGTGCCAGCATTCTAGGCTCCGGGACAGGGGGCATCACAGATACGCAGTATTTT,CASILGSGTGGITDTQYF
TRBJ2-3,TRBD1,few,TRBV9,TGTGCCAGCAGCGCGGTACCGATGGGACAGGGGACGGGTACGCAGTATTTT,CASSAVPMGQGTGTQYF
TRBJ2-2,.,few,TRBV19,TGTGCCAGTAGTTTTGGACCCTTAAACACCGGGGAGCTGTTTTTT,CASSFGPLNTGELFF
TRBJ1-5,.,few,TRBV21-1,TGTGCCAGCAGGGACAGGGAAGGAAACAATCAGCCCCAGCATTTT,CASRDREGNNQPQHF
TRBJ2-3,.,many,TRBV5-6,TGTGCCAGCAGCTCCTCCGGGAGGACAGTGACAGATACGCAGTATTTT,CASSSSGRTVTDTQYF
TRBJ2-3,.,many,TRBV7-9,TGTGCCAGCAGCACCCGGGATTCGGGAGACCCAGATACGCAGTATTTT,CASSTRDSGDPDTQYF
TRBJ2-5,.,.,TRBV12-3/TRBV12-4,TGTGCCAGCAGTTCGCGAGGGGCGCTTGGGACCCAGTACTTC,CASSSRGALGTQYF
TRBJ1-4,.,.,TRBV7-9,TGTGCCAGCAGGAGGACGGGTGCAACTAATGAAAAACTGTTTTTT,CASRRTGATNEKLFF
TRBJ2-5,.,.,TRBV2,TGTGCCAGCAGTGAATCAGGCGTCTCAAGAGAAACCCAGTACTTC,CASSESGVSRETQYF
TRBJ2-3,TRBD2,.,TRBV2,TGTGCCAGCAGTAACCGGGGGGGCCTCACATATACGCAGTATTTT,CASSNRGGLTYTQYF
TRBJ1-2,TRBD1,many,TRBV29-1,TGCAGCGCCCGGGACAGTCAAATCTATGGCTACACCTTC,CSARDSQIYGYTF
TRBJ2-1,TRBD1,many,TRBV2,TGTGCCAGCAGTGAAGGGGGACAGGGGGCACATGAGCAGTTCTTC,CASSEGGQGAHEQFF
TRBJ2-6,.,.,TRBV29-1,TGCAGCGTTGAAAGGGTGGGTTTGGGCTCTGGGGCCAACGTCCTGACTTTC,CSVERVGLGSGANVLTF
TRBJ2-1,TRBD1,many,TRBV6-1,TGTGCCAGCAGTCCTGATTATTGGACAGGGGGCACCTACAATGAGCAGTTCTTC,CASSPDYWTGGTYNEQFF
TRBJ2-2,.,.,TRBV9,TGTGCCAGCAGCGCTCGTCCCACCGGGGAGCTGTTTTTT,CASSARPTGELFF
TRBJ2-3,.,few,TRBV4-2,TGTGCCAGCAGCCAAGGGCCTAGCGTCGGCACAGATACGCAGTATTTT,CASSQGPSVGTDTQYF
TRBJ1-5,.,many,TRBV10-3,TGTGCCATCGTATCTATGGGGAGCTATCAGCCCCAGCATTTT,CAIVSMGSYQPQHF
TRBJ1-1,TRBD1,.,TRBV5-1,TGCGCCAGCAGCCCCGGGACAGGGGCGATGAACACTGAAGCTTTCTTT,CASSPGTGAMNTEAFF
TRBJ1-6,TRBD1,few,TRBV20-1,TGCAGTGCTAGAGGAGAGACAGGGAATAATTCACCCCTCCACTTT,CSARGETGNNSPLHF
TRBJ2-1,.,many,TRBV12-3/TRBV12-4,TGTGCCAGCAGGCGACAGGCTTTGGGAGGTGAGCAGTTCTTC,CASRRQALGGEQFF
TRBJ2-3,TRBD2,.,TRBV2,TGTGCCAGCAGCAAACTAGCGGGAAGCACAGATACGCAGTATTTT,CASSKLAGSTDTQYF
TRBJ2-5,TRBD2,.,TRBV20-1,TGCAGTGCCTATTCGGGACTAGTGGGAGAGACCCAGTACTTC,CSAYSGLVGETQYF